This T cell receptor beta chain was identified in a study of T cells after yellow fever vaccination. In TCRdb, the 5' RACE reads were re-called with MiXCR into one record per CDR3 protein. This sample has some 300,000 distinct CDR3 sequences, with less than 9.5% found just once. CDR3 length equals 16 residues. The trim removed 1 base at V and 0 bases at J, leaving 4 bases unmatched. Germline V gene lookup returns CDR1 LGHNA and CDR2 YSLEER. V and J are TRBV4-3 and TRBJ2-7; 9 bases match TRBD2. The TCR was taken from a man between 18 and 29 years old who received the YFV17D yellow fever vaccine. Material: CD4+ T cells sorted from PBMCs, obtained 5 days after the yellow fever booster vaccination. CDR3 nucleotide sequence: TGCGCCAGCAGCCAAGCCCCAGCGGGGGGCTCCTACGAGCAGTACTTC. Amino acid sequence: CASSQAPAGGSYEQYF.